The rows below give T cell receptor beta chains drawn from one sample of a study of blood T cell repertoires in COVID-19. The method was immunoSEQ multiplex PCR; TCRdb's version includes in-frame clones alone and lacks a portion of them. Of about 140,000 clones listed, 65% to 85% are singletons. The sequenced material came from peripheral blood. These receptors came from a man aged 50 or older with active or convalescent COVID-19. Each CDR3 is given with its conserved first and last residue. A D gene is named only where the DNA matches it firmly. Clone size is shown for a subset of rows, as once, few, many or a class of expanded clone.

j_call d_call v_call clone_size cdr3_aa
TRBJ2-7 . TRBV28 . CASREAGGTYEQYF
TRBJ2-7 TRBD2 TRBV28 . CASSWGGSYEQYF
TRBJ1-6 TRBD1 TRBV27 . CASRSPGQGNSPLHF
TRBJ2-2 . TRBV12-5 . CASGFSYGFDTGELFF
TRBJ2-1 TRBD1 TRBV14 . CASSQGWTGWNEQFF
TRBJ1-6 . TRBV27 . CASSSPGGADSPLHF
TRBJ1-1 TRBD1 TRBV6-6 . CASSYGDRGFEAFF
TRBJ2-3 . TRBV2 . CARRSSSTDTQYF
TRBJ2-2 TRBD2 TRBV19 . CARSPRREVTGELFF
TRBJ1-2 TRBD1 TRBV18 . CASSPGTGGVGYGYTF
TRBJ1-6 . TRBV5-4 . CASSWEDSPLHF
TRBJ1-2 . TRBV4-1 . CASSQGYEGRNYGYTF
TRBJ2-7 TRBD1 TRBV5-1 . CASSKQGESGEQYF
TRBJ1-1 TRBD1 TRBV29-1 . CSVEEDRGNTEAFF
TRBJ2-1 . TRBV27 . CASSWAGADNEQFF
TRBJ1-3 . TRBV28 . CAIKRRGGNTIYF
TRBJ2-3 TRBD2 TRBV28 . CASSFPTSGARTDTQYF
TRBJ2-5 . TRBV3-1/TRBV3-2 . CASSQLAGYQETQYF
TRBJ2-1 . TRBV10-1 . CASAPSGGRPEQFF
TRBJ1-6 . TRBV10-3 . CAISEFGGYNSPLHF
TRBJ1-5 TRBD1 TRBV28 . CASSLGQGTQPQHF
TRBJ2-3 . TRBV28 once CASSRTSYGRRADTQYF
TRBJ2-7 . TRBV6-5 . CASSYQTLGGHEQYF
TRBJ2-3 TRBD1 TRBV5-1 few CASSWMTGLVAQYF
TRBJ2-3 . TRBV5-6 . CASSLLAKNPDTQYF
TRBJ1-1 TRBD1 TRBV18 . CASSSTGDTEAFF
TRBJ2-1 TRBD1 TRBV27 . CASSSRTGTGFGRPGNEQFF
TRBJ1-2 . TRBV18 few CASSPRVSNYGYTF
TRBJ2-7 . TRBV4-1 . CASSQPLGAGSGREQYF
TRBJ2-2 TRBD1 TRBV5-1 once CASSQSGQGGTGELFF
TRBJ2-3 TRBD2 TRBV5-6 . CASSVGAGFTDTQYF
TRBJ1-2 . TRBV2 . CASSLTGLGYTF
TRBJ2-7 . TRBV4-1 . CASSQGDSSSYEQYF
TRBJ2-7 TRBD2 TRBV9 . CASSQTGGPYEQYF
TRBJ2-7 TRBD1 TRBV9 . CASSVGGTGSYEQYF
TRBJ2-5 TRBD1 TRBV7-9 once CASSDRVGAQETQYF
TRBJ1-3 TRBD1 TRBV7-6 . CASSSGQGTGNTIYF
TRBJ2-2 . TRBV5-1 few CASSLGLNTGELFF
TRBJ2-7 TRBD2 TRBV7-9 few CASSLGDYFGYEQYF
TRBJ2-4 . TRBV12-3/TRBV12-4 . CASSLASLNIQYF
TRBJ1-3 . TRBV6-5 . CASSIQGAGNTIYF
TRBJ2-5 . TRBV7-8 few CASSLGGRETQYF
TRBJ2-7 . TRBV28 . CASSLGVFPYEQYF
TRBJ2-3 . TRBV24-1 . CATSDQGGGTDTQYF
TRBJ1-3 TRBD1 TRBV10-3 once CAISPGTGSNTIYF
TRBJ1-5 . TRBV5-1 few CASGLTVLRVCNQPQHF
TRBJ1-2 . TRBV28 . CASSLSQGYGYTF
TRBJ2-3 TRBD2 TRBV6-1 . CASSEDAGGYTDTQYF
TRBJ1-1 . TRBV3-1/TRBV3-2 many CASSQQRSTEAFF
TRBJ1-1 . TRBV19 . CASTTGSEAFF
TRBJ1-5 . TRBV7-9 . CASSHGIGTGDQPQHF
TRBJ2-2 . TRBV10-3 few CAISIQGTGELFF
TRBJ2-1 TRBD2 TRBV28 . CASRSGRAYNEQFF